This paragraph reports one T cell receptor beta chain. The antigen remains unidentified. The CDR3 extends over 17 amino acids. Germline V gene sequence: CDR1 SGHTA, CDR2 FQGTGA. V shed 5 bases, J shed 3 bases, and the junction held 12 bases outside the gene matches. The sample belongs to a study of cytomegalovirus exposure and HLA in healthy donors. The PCR ran on 60 Vbeta and 13 Jbeta primers. Only in-frame clones appear in the TCRdb table, and some are missing; sequencing was by immunoSEQ multiplex PCR. This repertoire shows around 150,000 clones, around 74% found once; its top ten account for roughly 2%. Study results and caveats: In a later analysis, across HLA loci, associated TCR counts were highest for DRB1, lowest for HLA-C. Overall, around 160 TCR beta chains were annotated as cytomegalovirus-associated.

The source is a female donor in good health and CMV-seronegative. Sequenced input: PBMCs. V usage is TRBV7-3 and J usage is TRBJ2-2; TRBD2 matches 7 bases. The CDR3, as DNA: TGTGCCAGCAGCCCAGCAGGTGCGGGGGATTACACCGGGGAGCTGTTTTTT. Encoded protein: CASSPAGAGDYTGELFF.